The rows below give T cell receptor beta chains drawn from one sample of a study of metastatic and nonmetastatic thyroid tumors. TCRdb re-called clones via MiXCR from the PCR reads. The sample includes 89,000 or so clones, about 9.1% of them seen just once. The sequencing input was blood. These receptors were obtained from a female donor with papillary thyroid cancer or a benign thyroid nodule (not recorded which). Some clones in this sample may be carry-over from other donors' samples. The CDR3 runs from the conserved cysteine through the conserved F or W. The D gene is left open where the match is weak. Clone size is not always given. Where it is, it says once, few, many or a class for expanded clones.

CDR3 DNA: TGTGCCAGCAGTTACTGGCAGGGGAAAAGTGATGGCTACACCTTC
CDR3 protein: CASSYWQGKSDGYTF
J gene: TRBJ1-2
clone size: .
V gene: TRBV6-6
D gene: .

CDR3 DNA: TGCGCCAGCAGCCCTAACGGACAGGGAAACTACGAGCAGTACTTC
CDR3 protein: CASSPNGQGNYEQYF
J gene: TRBJ2-7
clone size: many
V gene: TRBV5-1
D gene: TRBD1

CDR3 DNA: TGCAGTGCTGCCCGTGGCAATCAGCCCCAGCATTTT
CDR3 protein: CSAARGNQPQHF
J gene: TRBJ1-5
clone size: many
V gene: TRBV20-1
D gene: .

CDR3 DNA: TGCAGTGCTACCCCTATCGCAGATAATAATTCACCCCTCCACTTT
CDR3 protein: CSATPIADNNSPLHF
J gene: TRBJ1-6
clone size: .
V gene: TRBV20-1
D gene: .

CDR3 DNA: TGTGCCAGCAAGCCGGACAGGATTGTTAACTATGGCTACACCTTC
CDR3 protein: CASKPDRIVNYGYTF
J gene: TRBJ1-2
clone size: many
V gene: TRBV6-1
D gene: TRBD1

CDR3 DNA: TGTGCCAGCAGCTACGGTATGAGCCCCGTGACAGGTACCTACGAGCAGTACTTC
CDR3 protein: CASSYGMSPVTGTYEQYF
J gene: TRBJ2-7
clone size: .
V gene: TRBV6-6
D gene: .

CDR3 DNA: TGCGCCAGCAGCCAAGAGGCAGGTGTAAGGTATGGCTACACCTTC
CDR3 protein: CASSQEAGVRYGYTF
J gene: TRBJ1-2
clone size: many
V gene: TRBV4-1
D gene: .

CDR3 DNA: TGTGCCACCAGCAGAGAAGGGACAGGGGGCTTGGAGACCCAGTACTTC
CDR3 protein: CATSREGTGGLETQYF
J gene: TRBJ2-5
clone size: few
V gene: TRBV15
D gene: TRBD1

CDR3 DNA: TGTGCCAGCAGCGTAGCTGGACGGATGAACACTGAAGCTTTCTTT
CDR3 protein: CASSVAGRMNTEAFF
J gene: TRBJ1-1
clone size: many
V gene: TRBV9
D gene: .

CDR3 DNA: TGTGCCAGCAGCGTAGCCGCGCGGGGGGGCACCGGGGAGCTGTTTTTT
CDR3 protein: CASSVAARGGTGELFF
J gene: TRBJ2-2
clone size: few
V gene: TRBV9
D gene: TRBD2

CDR3 DNA: TGTGCCAGCAGTGGGGGGGACAGGGGCTCTGGGGCCAACGTCCTGACTTTC
CDR3 protein: CASSGGDRGSGANVLTF
J gene: TRBJ2-6
clone size: many
V gene: TRBV2
D gene: TRBD1

CDR3 DNA: TGCGCCAGCAGCCAAGCGCCAGACGCCACAGGGATATCCAATGAGCAGTTCTTC
CDR3 protein: CASSQAPDATGISNEQFF
J gene: TRBJ2-1
clone size: many
V gene: TRBV4-1
D gene: .

CDR3 DNA: TGTGCCAGCAGCTTGTGGGGTTCTGAAGCTTTCTTT
CDR3 protein: CASSLWGSEAFF
J gene: TRBJ1-1
clone size: many
V gene: TRBV7-2
D gene: .

CDR3 DNA: TGTGCCACCAGCGGAAGACAGGGGGCGGGGTACGAGCAGTACTTC
CDR3 protein: CATSGRQGAGYEQYF
J gene: TRBJ2-7
clone size: many
V gene: TRBV15
D gene: TRBD1

CDR3 DNA: TGTGCCAGCAGCGACCGACAGACTTATGGAAACACCATATATTTT
CDR3 protein: CASSDRQTYGNTIYF
J gene: TRBJ1-3
clone size: many
V gene: TRBV9
D gene: .

CDR3 DNA: TGCGCCAGCAGCCAGACCCGGAGCCAAGAGACCCAGTACTTC
CDR3 protein: CASSQTRSQETQYF
J gene: TRBJ2-5
clone size: many
V gene: TRBV5-1
D gene: .

CDR3 DNA: TGTGCCAGCAGTGTTGGCGGGGGGGCCCGGCAAGAGACCCAGTACTTC
CDR3 protein: CASSVGGGARQETQYF
J gene: TRBJ2-5
clone size: .
V gene: TRBV6-1
D gene: TRBD2

CDR3 DNA: TGCAGTGCTAGAGATTTAAACCCAGGGGGCGGAGGCAATCAGCCCCAGCATTTT
CDR3 protein: CSARDLNPGGGGNQPQHF
J gene: TRBJ1-5
clone size: many
V gene: TRBV20-1
D gene: TRBD1

CDR3 DNA: TGTGCCAGCAGTCCGGGGCCGACAGAGACCCAGTACTTC
CDR3 protein: CASSPGPTETQYF
J gene: TRBJ2-5
clone size: many
V gene: TRBV7-3
D gene: .

CDR3 DNA: TGCAGTGCTAGTATACCGGGTGTTGGACAGGGAGGTTGCTTC
CDR3 protein: CSASIPGVGQGGCF
J gene: TRBJ2-1
clone size: many
V gene: TRBV20-1
D gene: TRBD1

CDR3 DNA: TGTGCCAGCAGTCTACCGGGACAAAGTATCTACGAGCAGTACTTC
CDR3 protein: CASSLPGQSIYEQYF
J gene: TRBJ2-7
clone size: many
V gene: TRBV7-9
D gene: .

CDR3 DNA: TGTGCCAGTAGTATAATCCAGGGCTACGAGCAGTACTTC
CDR3 protein: CASSIIQGYEQYF
J gene: TRBJ2-7
clone size: many
V gene: TRBV19
D gene: .

CDR3 DNA: TGTGCCAGCAGTGGGACTAGCGGCTCTGGGGCCAACGTCCTGACTTTC
CDR3 protein: CASSGTSGSGANVLTF
J gene: TRBJ2-6
clone size: many
V gene: TRBV6-1
D gene: TRBD2

CDR3 DNA: TGTGCCAGCAGCCGACAGGACAGGGTGGAGACCCAGTACTTC
CDR3 protein: CASSRQDRVETQYF
J gene: TRBJ2-5
clone size: many
V gene: TRBV3-1
D gene: TRBD1

CDR3 DNA: TGTGCCAGCGGGGGCGGAAGCGGAGATACGCAGTATTTC
CDR3 protein: CASGGGSGDTQYF
J gene: TRBJ2-3
clone size: few
V gene: TRBV7-9
D gene: .

CDR3 DNA: TGTGCCAGCAGTTTCAACGGGCAGGGGCGATATGAGCAGTTCTTC
CDR3 protein: CASSFNGQGRYEQFF
J gene: TRBJ2-1
clone size: many
V gene: TRBV27
D gene: .

CDR3 DNA: TGTGCCACCAGCAGTATTAGGGGGGGCGGGAATGAGCAGTACTTC
CDR3 protein: CATSSIRGGGNEQYF
J gene: TRBJ2-7
clone size: many
V gene: TRBV15
D gene: .

CDR3 DNA: TGTGCCAGCAGTGATCGGGGGGGCCTGGATACGCAGTATTTT
CDR3 protein: CASSDRGGLDTQYF
J gene: TRBJ2-3
clone size: many
V gene: TRBV2
D gene: TRBD2

CDR3 DNA: TGTGCCAGCTCACCTCCCGTCTCTGGGGCCAACGTCCTGACTTTC
CDR3 protein: CASSPPVSGANVLTF
J gene: TRBJ2-6
clone size: many
V gene: TRBV18
D gene: .